The 23 T cell receptor beta chains below come from one sample, sequenced in a study of regulatory T cells in long-lasting Graves disease. Regarding time point: newly diagnosed GD, antithyroid drugs for less than 3 months. Extracted RNA from PBMCs served as the source of the TCR library. To make TCR beta libraries, researchers used iRepertoire HTBI primers and Arm-PCR of CDR3 regions. TCRdb reprocessed the multiplex PCR reads via MiXCR and lists one record per CDR3 protein. There are under 500,000 distinct CDR3 sequences in the sample; about a sixth occur only once, and about 10% lies in the top ten. These same records also appear under a second study, on T cells in Graves' hyperthyroidism and ophthalmopathy.

The sequencing here drew on peripheral blood mononuclear cells (PBMCs), taken at new diagnosis, from a patient treated with antithyroid drugs. Receptors were obtained from a woman aged 25 to 39 with Graves disease.

This clonotype was recorded a few times. V usage is TRBV4-3 and J usage is TRBJ1-2; D unclear. V gave up 1 base and J gave up 4 bases, with 10 bases separating them. In germline, CDR1 is LGHNA, CDR2 YSLEER. This CDR3 region has 14 residues. CDR3 loop: CASSQVGQVYGYTF. The CDR3 DNA follows: TGCGCCAGCAGCCAAGTAGGGCAGGTCTATGGCTACACCTTC.

This clonotype was observed a few times. A read error may be the cause here, since a much bigger clone is one base away. The V and J genes are TRBV12-3 or TRBV12-4 and TRBJ2-1, with unresolved D. There are 12 residues in the CDR3. The germline V and J ends were trimmed by 5 bases and 12 bases, with 14 bases remaining between them. As DNA, the CDR3 is TGTGCCAGCAGTCTGGGCAATAGAGGGCAGTTCTTC. Translation gives CASSLGNRGQFF.

V and J are TRBV5-1 and TRBJ1-1; maybe TRBD1 (5 bases). V was pared by 0 bases and J by 11 bases, with 17 bases between. The CDR3 sequence is 14 residues long. The germline CDR1 and CDR2 sequences are SGHRS and YFSETQ. The CDR3 loop reads CASSLGSGMVRAFF. The CDR3 DNA reads TGCGCCAGCAGCTTGGGCTCAGGGATGGTTAGGGCTTTCTTT.

To note about this clonotype: A much larger clone sits a single nucleotide away, making a read error possible. The chain uses TRBV5-4 and TRBJ2-7; 13 bases align to TRBD2. With V trimmed by 4 bases and J by 3 bases, 7 bases remained unmatched. Germline lookup yields CDR1 SGHNT and CDR2 YYREEE (reference sequence). The CDR3 has 16 amino acids. CDR3 region: CASSDPGLAGNYEQYF. Here the CDR3 DNA reads TGTGCCAGCAGCGACCCGGGACTAGCGGGAAACTACGAGCAGTACTTC.

This clonotype was observed at least ten times. J is TRBJ2-5 and V is TRBV7-9; D ambiguous. CDR1 and CDR2 (germline): SEHNR, FQNEAQ (reference sequence). The V end lost 5 bases, the J end lost 2 bases, and 9 bases lay between the germline ends. The CDR3 runs to 13 residues. The CDR3 nucleotides are TGTGCCAGCAGCCACCCGGATCAAGAGACCCAGTACTTC. Amino acids: CASSHPDQETQYF.

V and J are TRBV7-9 and TRBJ2-2; TRBD1 agrees at 8 bases. CDR1 is SEHNR and CDR2 is FQNEAQ in the germline V gene (reference sequence). Trimming at V came to 5 bases and at J to 1 base, leaving 6 bases not matched to a gene. There are 16 residues in the CDR3. CDR3 sequence: CASSPTGAENTGELFF. The CDR3 DNA is TGTGCCAGCAGCCCGACAGGGGCCGAGAACACCGGGGAGCTGTTTTTT.

In its sample, this clonotype was seen many times. This chain joins TRBV5-5 and TRBJ2-5; no clear D. Germline values: CDR1 SGHKS, CDR2 YYEKEE (reference sequence). The germline V and J ends were trimmed by 0 bases and 2 bases, with 8 bases remaining between them. The CDR3 loop spans 14 amino acids. The CDR3 loop reads CASSLEVPQETQYF. The CDR3 region has the DNA TGTGCCAGCAGCTTGGAGGTACCGCAAGAGACCCAGTACTTC.

The V and J genes are TRBV29-1 and TRBJ2-3; possible D gene TRBD2, 6 bases. The DNA end is more similar to TRBJ2-7, so the J call may be wrong. This CDR3 spans 11 amino acids. Looked up from germline, CDR1 is SQVTM and CDR2 is ANQGSEA. In DNA form, the CDR3 reads TGCAGCGTGCGGGGTGGACTCCAACAGTACTTC. It codes for CSVRGGLQQYF.

The V call is TRBV5-4, the J call TRBJ2-1, with D possibly being TRBD2 (6 bases). The DNA end lines up better with TRBJ2-5; the J call may be wrong. CDR3 length: 13 amino acids. In germline, CDR1 is SGHNT, CDR2 YYREEE (reference sequence). CDR3 nucleotides: TGTGCCAGCAGTCTTGGGGGGATGGAGACCCAGTACTTC. Its translation is CASSLGGMETQYF.

This clonotype has at least ten counts. The rearrangement joins TRBV27 to TRBJ1-1; 7 bases are a match to TRBD1. Losses at the gene ends were 8 bases for V and 6 bases for J; bases not matched to a gene: 9. CDR3 size: 13 residues. Germline V gene sequence: CDR1 MNHEY, CDR2 SMNVEV (reference sequence). The CDR3 DNA reads TGTGCCAGCGCTACAGGGGACGTCTCTGAAGCTTTCTTT. This sequence encodes CASATGDVSEAFF.

In this sample, this clonotype turned up many times. The V gene is TRBV10-3, the J gene TRBJ2-7; 10 bases are shared with TRBD1. J was trimmed by 0 bases and V by 8 bases; bases with no gene match: 4. The V gene's germline CDR1 is ENHRY and CDR2 SYGVKD. This CDR3 has 14 residues. CDR3 in DNA: TGTGCCATCCGGGGACAGGGGAGCTCCTACGAGCAGTACTTC. It is translated as CAIRGQGSSYEQYF.

This clonotype was seen a handful of times. The CDR3 loop is CASSAGTGRDEQYF. As DNA, the CDR3 is TGCGCCAGCAGCGCCGGGACAGGGAGGGACGAGCAGTACTTC. The chain recombines TRBV5-1 with TRBJ2-7, with 9 bases fitting TRBD1. The CDR3 spans 14 residues. The J segment lost 5 bases and the V segment lost 4 bases, leaving 7 bases of the junction unmatched. Germline V CDR1 and CDR2: SGHRS, YFSETQ.

CDR3 protein: CASSVGSFETQYF. The CDR3 DNA sequence: TGTGCCAGCAGCGTAGGGTCATTCGAGACCCAGTACTTC. V and J are TRBV9 and TRBJ2-5; the D is unclear. Germline V lookup: CDR1 SGDLS, CDR2 YYNGEE. V was shortened by 0 bases and J by 5 bases, with 8 bases between the two germline ends. The CDR3 consists of 13 residues.

This clonotype has a single count. This may arise from a read error, as a much more abundant clone is one base away. CDR3 DNA sequence: TGTGCCAGCAGCTTAACCAACGGTGAGCAGTTCTTC. This codes for CASSLTNGEQFF. The genes are TRBV7-9 and TRBJ2-1; D gene unclear. V was shortened by 2 bases and J by 9 bases, with 8 bases between the two germline ends. Germline CDR1 SEHNR, CDR2 FQNEAQ (reference sequence). This CDR3 has 12 residues.

Details on this clonotype: This clone may be a read error of a much larger clone one base away. The chain recombines TRBV28 with TRBJ1-2; D gene ambiguous. From germline, CDR1 is MDHEN and CDR2 SYDVKM. There are 17 residues in the CDR3. V lost 5 bases and J 3 bases, leaving 22 bases between the germline ends. CDR3 bases: TGTGCCAGCAGTCCCCCTCCAGGAGTTCCTAATGACTATGGCTACACCTTC. As protein: CASSPPPGVPNDYGYTF.

This clonotype was detected many times. The genes are TRBV9 and TRBJ2-7; TRBD1 matches at 9 bases. After removal of 4 bases from V and 3 bases from J, the junction contained 8 bases not matched to a gene. The CDR3 consists of 15 residues. CDR1 is SGDLS, CDR2 YYNGEE, per germline. As DNA, the CDR3 is TGTGCCAGCAGCTCCGGGACAGGGAACGTCTACGAGCAGTACTTC. Residues: CASSSGTGNVYEQYF.

This clonotype was counted ten times or more. The chain links TRBV5-5 to TRBJ2-7, with TRBD1 matching 7 bases. The CDR3 loop spans 15 amino acids. The V gene end was trimmed by 4 bases and the J gene end by 4 bases; junction bases not matched to a gene: 11. The germline CDR1 and CDR2 sequences are SGHKS and YYEKEE (reference sequence). The CDR3 DNA sequence: TGTGCCAGCAGCCCTTCCTACGGACAGGTGTACGAGCAGTACTTC. Its protein product is CASSPSYGQVYEQYF.

This clonotype was observed many times. CDR3 sequence (DNA): TGTGCCAGCAGCTTAGAACTAAACAATGAGCAGTTCTTC. Translated, it gives CASSLELNNEQFF. The J gene is TRBJ2-1, the V gene TRBV11-2; D gene unclear. The CDR3 contains 13 residues. Germline V CDR1 and CDR2: SGHAT, FQNNGV. V shed 0 bases and J shed 5 bases, with 5 bases lying between them.

This clonotype appeared many times. In DNA, the CDR3 is TGTGCCAGCTCACCAAACAGATACTCCTACAATGAGCAGTTCTTC. Protein sequence: CASSPNRYSYNEQFF. The V call is TRBV18, the J call TRBJ2-1; no clear D. Per the germline V gene, CDR1 is KGHSH and CDR2 is LQKENI. This CDR3 is 15 amino acids long. Deletions cut 2 bases from V and 0 bases from J, with 8 bases between.

This clonotype was counted at least ten times. The V gene is TRBV2, the J gene TRBJ2-3; D remains ambiguous. Trimming pared 6 bases from V and 6 bases from J, leaving 7 bases between. The CDR3 totals 11 residues. Per germline, CDR1 SNHLY and CDR2 FYNNEI. The CDR3 reads CASSDWDTQYF. CDR3 in DNA: TGTGCCAGCAGCGACTGGGATACGCAGTATTTT.

The chain recombines TRBV10-3 with TRBJ2-3; 9 bases agree with TRBD2. The length of the CDR3 is 16 residues. V was clipped by 7 bases and J by 2 bases; unmatched bases: 10. Germline-derived CDR1 and CDR2 are ENHRY and SYGVKD. CDR3 sequence (DNA): TGTGCCATCAAATCCGGGACTAGCAGCCACACAGATACGCAGTATTTT. Protein product: CAIKSGTSSHTDTQYF.

This clonotype was seen ten or more times. The genes are TRBV7-9 and TRBJ1-1; D remains unclear. Trimming took off 5 bases at V and 10 bases at J, with 11 bases between the two ends. CDR1 is SEHNR, CDR2 FQNEAQ, per germline (reference sequence). This CDR3 region has 11 residues. The CDR3 coding sequence is TGTGCCAGCAGCCCGGCCCCTGGAGCTTTCTTT. This translates into CASSPAPGAFF.

This clonotype was seen a handful of times. A read error may produce the germline difference seen at one junction end. This chain connects TRBV5-1 to TRBJ2-7, with D perhaps matching TRBD1 or TRBD2 (5 bases each). Germline V gene data show CDR1 as SGHRS and CDR2 as YFSETQ. CDR3 size: 14 residues. CDR3 nucleotide sequence: TGCGCCAGCAGCTTGGCAGGGAGCGACTACGAGCGGTACTTC. Amino acid sequence: CASSLAGSDYERYF.